The 26 T cell receptor beta chains below all came from one sample that was sequenced in a study of molecular identifiers for immune sequencing clone quantification. TCRdb re-called the PCR reads with MiXCR, one entry per CDR3 protein. The repertoire holds around 470,000 distinct CDR3 sequences, with about 21% as singletons. The sequencing sample was made of naive CD8+ T cells from blood, with Jurkat cell RNA spiked in. The sample's subset: FACS-sorted CD8+CD4-CCR7+CD45RA+ naive T cells. These receptor sequences come from a human donor in good health. Some libraries in this study had Jurkat cell RNA spiked in.

The CDR3, as DNA: TGTGCCATCAGTGAGTCCGGGGTAATATCGAACACTGAAGCTTTCTTT. Translating gives CAISESGVISNTEAFF. The chain has TRBV10-3 and TRBJ1-1; no clear D. CDR1 is ENHRY and CDR2 is SYGVKD in the germline V gene. The ends were cut back, 0 bases at V and 1 base at J, with 12 bases in the middle. The CDR3 contains 16 residues.

V is TRBV28 and J is TRBJ1-5; 9 bases map to TRBD1. V gave up 10 bases and J gave up 7 bases; unmatched junction bases: 14. This CDR3 comprises 15 residues. Germline lookup yields CDR1 MDHEN and CDR2 SYDVKM. CDR3 region: CAIHPTGGLQQPQHF. The CDR3 DNA reads as TGTGCCATCCACCCCACAGGGGGCCTACAACAGCCCCAGCATTTT.

The gene calls are TRBV12-3 or TRBV12-4 and TRBJ2-1; 15 nucleotides line up with TRBD2. This CDR3 has 18 residues. The V gene end was trimmed by 4 bases and the J gene end by 6 bases; junction bases not matched to a gene: 10. The CDR3 loop is CASSSLGLAGGQSNEQFF. CDR3 DNA sequence: TGTGCCAGCAGTTCTTTGGGACTAGCGGGGGGCCAGTCCAATGAGCAGTTCTTC.

This clonotype was detected a few times. This chain connects TRBV11-2 to TRBJ1-1; D call uncertain. This CDR3 is built from 14 residues. Trimming took 1 base from V and 1 from J, leaving 7 bases between them. Looked up from germline, CDR1 is SGHAT and CDR2 is FQNNGV. The CDR3 DNA follows: TGTGCCAGCAGCTTAGTGACCAGGAACACTGAAGCTTTCTTT. This translates into CASSLVTRNTEAFF.

This chain joins TRBV7-2 and TRBJ1-1, with D hard to call. Germline V gives CDR1 SGHTA, CDR2 FQGNSA. V gave up 1 base and J gave up 0 bases, with 15 bases separating them. This CDR3 spans 17 amino acids. This CDR3 is CASSLGPSSTMNTEAFF. The DNA for the CDR3 is TGTGCCAGCAGCTTAGGCCCCAGTAGTACGATGAACACTGAAGCTTTCTTT.

This clonotype was observed many times. The chain has TRBV27 and TRBJ2-3; TRBD2 is a possible D gene (6 bases). This CDR3 is 12 amino acids long. Trimming removed 4 bases from V and 5 bases from J, with 7 bases in between. Germline CDR1 MNHEY, CDR2 SMNVEV (reference sequence). The CDR3 loop is CASSWRGDTQYF. The CDR3 DNA follows: TGTGCCAGCAGTTGGCGGGGAGATACGCAGTATTTT.

This clonotype was observed many times. J is TRBJ2-1 and V is TRBV6-5; 7 bases are shared with TRBD2. V shed 0 bases, J shed 8 bases, and the junction held 10 bases outside the gene matches. The CDR3 is made up of 16 amino acids. Germline values: CDR1 MNHEY, CDR2 SVGAGI. CDR3 nucleotide sequence: TGTGCCAGCAGTTACTCTAGCGGCGGACGGGGGGATGAGCAGTTCTTC. It translates to CASSYSSGGRGDEQFF.

As concerns this clonotype: At one boundary the junction diverges from the germline segment, which might be a read error. This rearrangement joins TRBV5-4 to TRBJ2-3; D might be TRBD2 (7 bases). The CDR3 has 15 residues. The germline gives CDR1 SGHNT, CDR2 YYREEE (reference sequence). The CDR3: CASSFGGGLPDTRYF. CDR3 nucleotides: TGTGCCAGCAGCTTTGGGGGGGGGCTTCCAGATACGCGGTATTTT.

This chain uses TRBV30 with TRBJ2-1; the D gene could be TRBD1 or TRBD2 (5 bases each). Germline CDR1 and CDR2: GTSNPN and SVGIG (reference sequence). The CDR3 is 12 amino acids. Trimming left V 2 bases short and J 10 bases short, with 12 bases between. CDR3 protein: CAWSTLWGEQFF. Written as DNA, the CDR3 is TGTGCCTGGAGTACCCTGTGGGGGGAGCAGTTCTTC.

This clonotype came up many times. The V call is TRBV4-1, the J call TRBJ2-7; 9 bases fit TRBD1. J was trimmed by 3 bases and V by 2 bases; bases with no gene match: 5. Germline V gene data show CDR1 as MGHRA and CDR2 as YSYEKL. The CDR3 spans 15 residues. The CDR3, as DNA: TGCGCCAGCAGCCAAATAGGGACAGGGAACTACGAGCAGTACTTC. Protein product: CASSQIGTGNYEQYF.

V and J are TRBV2 and TRBJ2-6; D is perhaps TRBD2 (5 bases). CDR1 SNHLY and CDR2 FYNNEI come from the germline V gene. This CDR3 spans 18 amino acids. Trimming took off 3 bases at V and 0 bases at J, with 15 bases between the two ends. CDR3 in amino acids: CASSELKPGSSGANVLTF. In nucleotides, the CDR3 is TGTGCCAGCAGTGAGCTTAAACCTGGGAGCTCTGGGGCCAACGTCCTGACTTTC.

The chain employs TRBV2 and TRBJ1-1; the match to TRBD1 covers 10 bases. CDR1 SNHLY and CDR2 FYNNEI come from the germline V gene. V lost 6 bases and J lost 3; bases outside the gene matches: 10. The CDR3 length is 16 residues. Here the CDR3 reads CASSQGQGIKYTEAFF. The CDR3 nucleotides read TGTGCCAGCAGCCAGGGACAGGGGATTAAGTACACTGAAGCTTTCTTT.

This clonotype was picked up many times. The chain is built from TRBV4-3 and TRBJ1-1, with D unclear. With 0 bases removed from V and 11 bases from J, the gap between germline ends came to 13 bases. Germline-derived CDR1 and CDR2 are LGHNA and YSLEER. This CDR3 contains 13 residues. The CDR3 is CASSQDEAHGAFF. The CDR3 nucleotides are TGCGCCAGCAGCCAAGATGAGGCCCACGGGGCTTTCTTT.

This clonotype was counted ten times or more. V and J are TRBV18 and TRBJ2-5; D might be TRBD1 or TRBD2, each matching 5 bases. Trimming took 3 bases from V and 4 from J, leaving 6 bases between them. Germline V gene data show CDR1 as KGHSH and CDR2 as LQKENI. The CDR3 has 12 amino acids. The CDR3 reads CASSPGGETQYF. In nucleotides, the CDR3 is TGTGCCAGCTCACCTGGGGGAGAGACCCAGTACTTC.

On this clonotype itself: A much bigger clone sits one base away, suggesting this may be a read error. This chain uses TRBV6-5 with TRBJ2-7, with 8 bases aligning to TRBD1. CDR3 length: 13 amino acids. Germline loops: CDR1 MNHEY, CDR2 SVGAGI. CDR3 bases: TGTGCCGGCAGTTTCCAGGGGGCAGTCGAGCAGTACTTC. It yields the protein CAGSFQGAVEQYF.

CDR3 coding DNA: TGCGCCAGCAGCCAAGACGGGTTCAGTCACGCCTCGGAGCGCTACTTC. The encoded protein is CASSQDGFSHASERYF. The genes are TRBV4-3 and TRBJ2-7; D is ambiguous. The CDR3 loop spans 16 amino acids. The germline V gene has CDR1 LGHNA and CDR2 YSLEER. The ends were cut back, 0 bases at V and 13 bases at J, with 25 bases in the middle.

The gene calls are TRBV7-3 and TRBJ2-1; D perhaps matches TRBD1 (5 bases). The germline CDR1 and CDR2 sequences are SGHTA and FQGTGA. The V gene lost 1 base and the J gene lost 1 base, with 11 bases spanning the gap. CDR3 size: 16 residues. DNA for the CDR3: TGTGCCAGCAGCTTAAAGGACAAAACTTCCTACAATGAGCAGTTCTTC. Protein sequence: CASSLKDKTSYNEQFF.

This clonotype showed up just a few times. The rearrangement uses TRBV5-1 and TRBJ2-2; the match to TRBD1 covers 8 bases. The CDR3 consists of 16 residues. V was pared by 0 bases and J by 6 bases, with 7 bases of the junction left unmatched. From germline, CDR1 is SGHRS and CDR2 YFSETQ. CDR3 loop: CASSLARDRSPGELFF. The CDR3 DNA sequence: TGCGCCAGCAGCTTGGCGAGGGACAGGTCCCCCGGGGAGCTGTTTTTT.

This clonotype has a handful of counts. The rearrangement uses TRBV9 and TRBJ1-3; unclear D gene. CDR1 is SGDLS, CDR2 YYNGEE, per germline. CDR3 length equals 15 residues. V was shortened by 0 bases and J by 0 bases, with 7 bases between the two germline ends. The CDR3 region has the DNA TGTGCCAGCAGCGTAGCGGGGAGCTCTGGAAACACCATATATTTT. Protein product: CASSVAGSSGNTIYF.

This clonotype showed up just a few times. Here the CDR3 DNA reads TGTGCCAGCAGTTTTTCGTCAGGGAATCAGCCCCAGCATTTT. The encoded protein is CASSFSSGNQPQHF. The chain links TRBV12-3 or TRBV12-4 to TRBJ1-5; possibly TRBD1 for D (5 bases). Between the trimmed V and J ends, which lost 3 bases and 4 bases, there was a span of 10 bases. The CDR3 runs to 14 residues.

This clonotype has at least ten counts. The rearrangement uses TRBV5-5 and TRBJ2-5; a possible D gene is TRBD2 (5 bases). V was cut by 4 bases and J by 0 bases, with 22 bases left in between. CDR1 is SGHKS, CDR2 YYEKEE, per germline (reference sequence). The CDR3 is 18 residues long. The CDR3 sequence is CASSAGLFGNPYQETQYF. The CDR3 DNA reads as TGTGCCAGCAGCGCGGGTCTTTTCGGGAACCCGTACCAAGAGACCCAGTACTTC.

The sample holds a few counts of this clonotype. This chain links TRBV10-3 with TRBJ2-1; TRBD1 matches at 12 bases. Losses at the gene ends were 4 bases for V and 9 bases for J; bases not matched to a gene: 10. Germline V gene data show CDR1 as ENHRY and CDR2 as SYGVKD. The CDR3 spans 16 residues. The CDR3 sequence: CAISAPGQGALGEQFF. The CDR3 nucleotides are TGTGCCATCAGTGCCCCGGGACAGGGGGCCCTCGGTGAGCAGTTCTTC.

The chain couples TRBV11-2 to TRBJ2-7, with unresolved D. In germline, CDR1 is SGHAT, CDR2 FQNNGV. The CDR3 consists of 14 residues. Trimming took 2 bases from V and 3 from J, leaving 11 bases between them. The CDR3 region has the DNA TGTGCCAGCAGCTTATTTGACGGTCACTACGAGCAGTACTTC. Translation: CASSLFDGHYEQYF.

In regard to this clonotype: A much larger clone lies one base from this, so it may be a read error. CDR3 sequence reads: CDSSLGGGKSEAFF. The CDR3 nucleotides read TGTGACAGCAGCTTGGGTGGAGGGAAGTCTGAAGCTTTCTTT. V is TRBV5-6 and J is TRBJ1-1; the D is unclear. Germline values: CDR1 SGHDT, CDR2 YYEEEE. The CDR3 runs 14 residues.

This clonotype was counted a few times. This sequence joins TRBV7-2 and TRBJ2-4; D possibly corresponds to TRBD2 (6 bases). From germline, CDR1 is SGHTA and CDR2 FQGNSA. There are 18 residues in the CDR3. Deletions cut 1 base from V and 0 bases from J, with 16 bases between. The CDR3 loop is CASSLGPRGIQAKNIQYF. The CDR3 DNA sequence: TGTGCCAGCAGCTTAGGCCCGCGGGGAATTCAAGCCAAAAACATTCAGTACTTC.

This clonotype was picked up a small number of times. As DNA, the CDR3 is TGCAGCGTTGAGGGGGAAGGCGCGGGGGAACCATCCTACGAGCAGTACTTC. Translated, it gives CSVEGEGAGEPSYEQYF. The genes are TRBV29-1 and TRBJ2-7; 7 bases align to TRBD2. V gave up 3 bases and J gave up 1 base; unmatched junction bases: 15. The CDR3 is 17 amino acids. Germline values: CDR1 SQVTM, CDR2 ANQGSEA.